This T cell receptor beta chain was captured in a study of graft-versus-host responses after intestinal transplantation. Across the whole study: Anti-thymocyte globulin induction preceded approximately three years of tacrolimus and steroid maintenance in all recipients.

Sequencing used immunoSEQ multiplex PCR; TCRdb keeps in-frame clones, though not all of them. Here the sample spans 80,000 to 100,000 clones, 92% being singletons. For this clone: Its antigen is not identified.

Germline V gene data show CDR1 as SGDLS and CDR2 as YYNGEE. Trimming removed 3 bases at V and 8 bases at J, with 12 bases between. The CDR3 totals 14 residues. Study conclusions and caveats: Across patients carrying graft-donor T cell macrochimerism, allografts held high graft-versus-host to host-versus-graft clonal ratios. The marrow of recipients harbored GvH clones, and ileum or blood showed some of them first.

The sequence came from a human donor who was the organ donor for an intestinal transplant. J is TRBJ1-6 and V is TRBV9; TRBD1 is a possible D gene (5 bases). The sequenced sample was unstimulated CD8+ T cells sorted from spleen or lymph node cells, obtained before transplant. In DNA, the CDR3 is TGTGCCAGCAGCGCCAACCCGGGGGATTCACCCCTCCACTTT. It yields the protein CASSANPGDSPLHF. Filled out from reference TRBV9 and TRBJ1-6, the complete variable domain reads DSGVTQTPKHLITATGQRVTLRCSPRSGDLSVYWYQQSLDQGLQFLIQYYNGEERAKGNILERFSAQQFPDLHSELNLSSLELGDSALYFCASSANPGDSPLHFGNGTRLTVT.